This T cell receptor (beta chain) derives from a study of shared clonotypes between healthy human individuals. General observations from the study: It was the non-shared clonotypes that had lower generation probabilities than clonotypes shared by all four donors.

Data came from immunoSEQ multiplex PCR; TCRdb stores just in-frame clones and leaves some out. This sample yields approximately 1.5 million clones, of which about 98% are seen a single time; roughly 0.45% belongs to the top ten. This clone is a singleton in its sample. Its antigen remains unknown. The germline V gene has CDR1 SGHNT and CDR2 YYREEE (reference sequence). There are 15 residues in the CDR3. The V and J ends lost 4 bases and 8 bases, in that order; junction bases with no gene match: 12. V and J are TRBV5-4 and TRBJ2-4, with 7 positions matching TRBD1. This sequence was found in a man in his thirties or forties in good health. Sequencing was carried out using naive CD4+ T cells sorted from blood. Subset defined: CD45RA+ positively selected. For the CDR3, the DNA is TGTGCCAGCAGCATAAAACAGGGGCTATTATACATTCAGTACTTC. Translation gives CASSIKQGLLYIQYF.